This T cell receptor beta chain comes out of a study of T cell changes during pregnancy in multiple sclerosis. Germline assignment: CDR1 SGHKS and CDR2 YYEKEE (reference sequence). The CDR3 consists of 17 residues. V lost 1 base to trimming and J lost 4 bases, with 18 bases between them. Data came from immunoSEQ multiplex PCR; TCRdb stores just in-frame clones and leaves some out. The sample holds just over 90,000 clones, 90% to 95% seen once. The receptor was isolated from a female donor in good health, enrolled as a control in a pregnancy study. This chain links TRBV5-5 with TRBJ2-1; weak D call: TRBD1 (5 bases). The sample here was peripheral blood, taken after pregnancy. The CDR3 nucleotides are TGTGCCAGCAGCTTGAAACCGGGCGACAGACCATACAATGAGCAGTTCTTC. Translating it yields CASSLKPGDRPYNEQFF.